This T cell receptor beta chain came from a study of T cell repertoires in cytomegalovirus infection. One entry per CDR3 protein, called by TCRdb with MiXCR from the reads. The sample has approximately 190,000 distinct CDR3 sequences; approximately 9.6% are singletons. Germline values: CDR1 ENHRY, CDR2 SYGVKD. The V end was cut by 8 bases, the J end by 11 bases, with 18 bases between. CDR3 length: 12 amino acids. Worth noting for this clonotype: Its antigen is currently unknown.

Whole-study findings and limits: Across the ex vivo response, the dominant clonotypes were HLA-C-restricted CMV-specific TCR beta clonotypes. Frequencies of public TCR beta families were cumulated, and this identified carriers of CMV plus the relevant HLA.

V is TRBV10-3 and J is TRBJ1-1; D might be TRBD1 (6 bases). This clonotype was sampled from a human donor in good health (CMV status not recorded). Some clones in this sample may be carry-over from other donors' samples. Sample: PBMCs. CDR3: CAIADSPRGAFF. The CDR3 nucleotides read TGTGCCATCGCGGACAGCCCTCGGGGGGCTTTCTTT.